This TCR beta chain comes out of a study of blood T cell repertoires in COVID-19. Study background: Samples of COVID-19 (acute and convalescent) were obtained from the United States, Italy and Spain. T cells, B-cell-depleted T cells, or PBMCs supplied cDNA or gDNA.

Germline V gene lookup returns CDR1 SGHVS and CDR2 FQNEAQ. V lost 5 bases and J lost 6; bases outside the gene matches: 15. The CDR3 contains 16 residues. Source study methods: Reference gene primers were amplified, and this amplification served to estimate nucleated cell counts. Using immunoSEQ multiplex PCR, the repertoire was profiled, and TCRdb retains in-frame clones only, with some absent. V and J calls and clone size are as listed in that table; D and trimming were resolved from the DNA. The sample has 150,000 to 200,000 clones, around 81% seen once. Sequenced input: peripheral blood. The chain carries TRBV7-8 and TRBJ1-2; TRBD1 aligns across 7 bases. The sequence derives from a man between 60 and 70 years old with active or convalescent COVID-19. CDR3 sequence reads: CASSLTNNPGQHGYTF. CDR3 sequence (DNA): TGTGCCAGCAGCCTAACAAATAATCCGGGACAGCATGGCTACACCTTC.